One sample yielded the 22 T cell receptor beta chains listed below, sequenced in a study of regulatory T cells in long-lasting Graves disease. Time point specified: newly diagnosed GD, antithyroid drugs for less than 3 months. Construction of the TCR library relied on RNA isolated from PBMCs. CDR3-region Arm-PCR and iRepertoire HTBI primers produced the TCR beta libraries. MiXCR was run by TCRdb on the multiplex PCR reads, yielding one entry per CDR3 protein. Here the sample spans 400,000 to 450,000 distinct CDR3 sequences, roughly 17% being singletons. This sample was shared with a second study, whose subject was T cells in Graves' hyperthyroidism and ophthalmopathy.

Sequenced here: peripheral blood mononuclear cells (PBMCs), sampled at new diagnosis, from a patient treated with antithyroid drugs. The receptors were gathered from a woman in her thirties with Graves disease.

This chain connects TRBV11-2 to TRBJ2-2; TRBD2 agrees at 10 bases. The J segment lost 6 bases and the V segment lost 1 base, leaving 11 bases of the junction unmatched. CDR1 is SGHAT and CDR2 is FQNNGV in the germline V gene. This CDR3 contains 18 residues. The DNA for the CDR3 is TGTGCCAGCAGCTTAGGGTCTAGCGGGAGTACCGGCGCCGGGGAGCTGTTTTTT. Amino acids: CASSLGSSGSTGAGELFF.

This clonotype was detected many times. The genes are TRBV12-3 or TRBV12-4 and TRBJ2-5, with 7 bases matching TRBD2. The V and J ends lost 4 bases and 6 bases, in that order; junction bases with no gene match: 11. The CDR3 runs to 15 residues. The CDR3 bases are TGTGCCAGCAGTTCTTGGGCGGGAGTCGTTAAGACCCAGTACTTC. Its translation is CASSSWAGVVKTQYF.

This clonotype was counted ten times or more. The chain carries TRBV20-1 and TRBJ2-5; unclear D gene. The length of the CDR3 is 11 residues. The V end was cut by 6 bases, the J end by 0 bases, with 5 bases between. Germline values: CDR1 DFQATT, CDR2 SNEGSKA (reference sequence). The CDR3 region has the DNA TGCAGTGCCGAGTACCAAGAGACCCAGTACTTC. Encoded protein: CSAEYQETQYF.

This clonotype was seen at least ten times. This chain uses TRBV3-1 with TRBJ1-4; tentative D call: TRBD1 (5 bases). Trimming took 1 base from V and 8 from J, leaving 11 bases between them. CDR3 length equals 14 residues. Looked up from germline, CDR1 is LGHDT and CDR2 is YNNKEL (reference sequence). As DNA, the CDR3 is TGTGCCAGCAGCCAAGTGGGACCTGGGGAAAAACTGTTTTTT. Protein: CASSQVGPGEKLFF.

This clonotype was detected a few times. This sequence joins TRBV12-3 or TRBV12-4 and TRBJ2-1; D perhaps matches TRBD2 (6 bases). This CDR3 is 15 amino acids long. Trimming shortened V by 7 bases and J by 3 bases, and 16 bases separated the two germline ends. The CDR3 region has the DNA TGTGCCAGCACCCCTTACTCTAGCGACTACAATGAGCAGTTCTTC. Translated, it gives CASTPYSSDYNEQFF.

This clonotype appeared many times. The chain couples TRBV7-2 to TRBJ2-2; 10 bases fit TRBD2. The CDR3 is made up of 15 amino acids. V lost 2 bases and J lost 7; bases outside the gene matches: 4. Germline CDR1 reads SGHTA; CDR2 reads FQGNSA. CDR3: CASSLLAGGIGELFF. CDR3 coding DNA: TGTGCCAGCAGCTTATTAGCGGGAGGAATCGGGGAGCTGTTTTTT.

V gene TRBV5-1 combines with J gene TRBJ2-7; the D gene could be TRBD1 or TRBD2 (6 bases each). The CDR3 is 14 amino acids. Trimming removed 0 bases at V and 3 bases at J, with 10 bases between. Germline assignment: CDR1 SGHRS and CDR2 YFSETQ. The CDR3 loop reads CASSLVGGNYEQYF. CDR3 sequence (DNA): TGCGCCAGCAGCTTGGTAGGGGGGAACTACGAGCAGTACTTC.

This clonotype was observed a handful of times. DNA for the CDR3: TGTGCCAGTAGTATAGATGGGAGTCGCAATGAGCAGTTCTTC. Translating it yields CASSIDGSRNEQFF. V usage is TRBV19 and J usage is TRBJ2-1, with D perhaps TRBD2 (5 bases). With 0 bases removed from V and 6 bases from J, the gap between germline ends came to 9 bases. The length of the CDR3 is 14 residues. CDR1 LNHDA and CDR2 SQIVND come from the germline V gene (reference sequence).

This clonotype showed up many times. This chain links TRBV11-3 with TRBJ2-7; 8 nucleotides agree with TRBD2. Trimming took 0 bases from V and 5 from J; bases not matched to a gene: 3. Germline values: CDR1 SGHNT, CDR2 YENEEA. This CDR3 region has 14 residues. CDR3 region: CASSLEASGHEQYF. CDR3 sequence (DNA): TGTGCCAGCAGCTTAGAGGCTAGCGGGCACGAGCAGTACTTC. The variable domain in full, with the rest retrieved from reference TRBV11-3 and TRBJ2-7, is EAGVVQSPRYKIIEKKQPVAFWCNPISGHNTLYWYLQNLGQGPELLIRYENEEAVDDSQLPKDRFSAERLKGVDSTLKIQPAELGDSAVYLCASSLEASGHEQYFGPGTRLTVT.

The chain recombines TRBV20-1 with TRBJ2-7; D not resolved. Trimming took 3 bases from V and 1 from J, leaving 4 bases between them. CDR1 and CDR2 from the germline V gene are DFQATT and SNEGSKA (reference sequence). The CDR3 is 11 residues long. The CDR3 DNA sequence: TGCAGTGCTAGTCAGTCCTACGAGCAGTACTTC. Encoded protein: CSASQSYEQYF.

This clonotype was seen only a few times. This chain connects TRBV7-2 to TRBJ2-5; 10 bases agree with TRBD1. This CDR3 region has 15 residues. Trimming removed 6 bases from V and 5 bases from J; junction bases left unmatched: 9. Germline CDR1 SGHTA, CDR2 FQGNSA. The CDR3 is CASSFDRGRVETQYF. The CDR3 coding sequence is TGTGCCAGCAGTTTCGACAGGGGGCGAGTGGAGACCCAGTACTTC.

V is TRBV12-3 or TRBV12-4 and J is TRBJ1-1; D might be TRBD1 (6 bases). The CDR3 contains 12 residues. Trimming left V 8 bases short and J 8 bases short, with 15 bases between. The CDR3, as DNA: TGTGCCAGCGGACAGTACGGTATAGAAGCTTTCTTT. Protein product: CASGQYGIEAFF.

V and J are TRBV12-3 or TRBV12-4 and TRBJ2-3, with no clear D. CDR3 length: 13 residues. Trimming pared 4 bases from V and 4 bases from J, leaving 9 bases between. The CDR3, as DNA: TGTGCCAGCAGTTCAGAGCGCGCAGATACGCAGTATTTT. Protein product: CASSSERADTQYF.

Ten or more counts support this clonotype. A read error is possible here, since a much larger clone lies one base away. The chain links TRBV27 to TRBJ1-1; D is unclear. V gave up 6 bases and J gave up 0 bases, with 5 bases separating them. This CDR3 is 12 amino acids long. Germline V gene data show CDR1 as MNHEY and CDR2 as SMNVEV (reference sequence). The CDR3 loop reads CASRQMNTEAFF. In DNA form, the CDR3 reads TGTGCCAGCAGGCAGATGAACACTGAAGCTTTCTTT.

The table lists this clonotype with many counts. The chain couples TRBV3-1 to TRBJ1-1; D is ambiguous. Trimming took off 6 bases at V and 2 bases at J, with 13 bases between the two ends. Germline loops: CDR1 LGHDT, CDR2 YNNKEL (reference sequence). CDR3 length equals 14 residues. The chain's CDR3 is CASSRLGSNTEAFF. CDR3 nucleotide sequence: TGTGCCAGCAGTAGGCTGGGGAGCAACACTGAAGCTTTCTTT. Complete variable domain (other parts from reference TRBV3-1 and TRBJ1-1): DTAVSQTPKYLVTQMGNDKSIKCEQNLGHDTMYWYKQDSKKFLKIMFSYNNKELIINETVPNRFSPKSPDKAHLNLHINSLELGDSAVYFCASSRLGSNTEAFFGQGTRLTVV.

In its sample, this clonotype was seen many times. V usage is TRBV11-2 and J usage is TRBJ2-3; 10 bases are a match to TRBD2. Germline V gene lookup returns CDR1 SGHAT and CDR2 FQNNGV. The CDR3 contains 13 residues. Trimming took 5 bases from V and 8 from J; bases not matched to a gene: 4. DNA for the CDR3: TGTGCCAGCAGCAAGCGGGAGGGGGTTACGCAGTATTTT. This codes for CASSKREGVTQYF. Based on the CDR3 plus reference TRBV11-2 and TRBJ2-3, the full variable domain is EAGVAQSPRYKIIEKRQSVAFWCNPISGHATLYWYQQILGQGPKLLIQFQNNGVVDDSQLPKDRFSAERLKGVDSTLKIQPAKLEDSAVYLCASSKREGVTQYFGPGTRLTVL.

The chain is built from TRBV5-1 and TRBJ2-2; 11 bases line up with TRBD2. From germline, CDR1 is SGHRS and CDR2 YFSETQ. The CDR3 loop spans 14 amino acids. The ends lost 6 bases at V and 8 bases at J; junction bases unmatched: 6. CDR3 in DNA: TGCGCCAGCACTCGATTAGCGGGAGGGGGGGAGCTGTTTTTT. Translating it yields CASTRLAGGGELFF.

This clonotype occurred many times. The chain couples TRBV20-1 to TRBJ2-7; TRBD2 might be the D (6 bases). Germline V gene data show CDR1 as DFQATT and CDR2 as SNEGSKA (reference sequence). The CDR3 runs to 14 residues. V lost 3 bases, J lost 0 bases, and 12 bases lay in between. Written as DNA, the CDR3 is TGCAGTGCTAGGTTCAGCGGGCACTCCTACGAGCAGTACTTC. This encodes CSARFSGHSYEQYF.

This clonotype was seen many times. This rearrangement joins TRBV20-1 to TRBJ1-1, with D perhaps TRBD1 (5 bases). Germline values: CDR1 DFQATT, CDR2 SNEGSKA (reference sequence). The CDR3 has 13 residues. CDR3 residues: CSARDGVNTEAFF. In DNA form, the CDR3 reads TGCAGCGCCCGGGACGGGGTGAACACTGAAGCTTTCTTT.

Concerning this clonotype itself: This may be a read error: a much more frequent sequence differs by one nucleotide. This rearrangement joins TRBV6-2 or TRBV6-3 to TRBJ2-7; no definite D call. The length of the CDR3 is 13 residues. Germline V gene sequence: CDR1 MNHEY, CDR2 SVGEGT. CDR3 residues: CASSRLPQYGQYF. CDR3 coding DNA: TGTGCCAGCTCTCGTCTCCCACAATACGGGCAGTACTTC.

This clonotype was counted at least ten times. This chain joins TRBV2 and TRBJ2-7; D may be TRBD1 or TRBD2 (7 bases each). Per the germline V gene, CDR1 is SNHLY and CDR2 is FYNNEI. V lost 8 bases, J lost 2 bases, and 16 bases lay in between. The CDR3 contains 14 residues. The CDR3 bases are TGTGCCAGCGGGGGGGCAGGGGGGACCTACGAGCAGTACTTC. It yields the protein CASGGAGGTYEQYF.

The rearrangement uses TRBV6-2 or TRBV6-3 and TRBJ2-3; perhaps D is TRBD1 or TRBD2 (5 bases each). Trimming removed 5 bases from V and 3 bases from J, with 12 bases in between. Germline-derived CDR1 and CDR2 are MNHEY and SVGEGT. The CDR3 extends over 14 amino acids. The CDR3 loop reads CASSPRDQTDTQYF. The CDR3 bases are TGTGCCAGCAGTCCCCGGGACCAGACAGATACGCAGTATTTT.